The sequence of this T cell receptor beta chain was determined in a study of response to subunit inactivated influenza vaccine. Study-level results: New T cells are recruited in small numbers by each seasonal influenza vaccination, according to the authors' suggestion.

Germline V gene sequence: CDR1 LGHNA, CDR2 YNFKEQ. Trimming took 0 bases from V and 5 from J; bases not matched to a gene: 9. This CDR3 is 17 amino acids long. This clonotype occurred a few times. The antigen is unknown. From the RT-PCR reads, TCRdb called clonotypes with MiXCR, one entry per CDR3 protein. The sample lists 650,000 to 850,000 distinct CDR3 sequences, about 15% occurring once. The chain couples TRBV4-2 to TRBJ2-5, with 10 bases fitting TRBD2. The receptor comes from a man aged 45 to 65 who received an inactivated influenza vaccine. The sequenced sample was PBMCs from blood, obtained 14 days before vaccination. The CDR3 protein is CASSQDGYGTSEETQYF. The DNA of the CDR3 is TGTGCCAGCAGCCAAGATGGATACGGGACTAGCGAGGAGACCCAGTACTTC.